This passage covers 18 T cell receptor beta chains from one sample sequenced in a study of regulatory T cells in long-lasting Graves disease. Sequencing libraries for TCR beta were prepared with iRepertoire HTBI primers and Arm-PCR of CDR3 regions. TCRdb independently ran MiXCR on the multiplex PCR reads; one entry per CDR3 protein. Seen here are about 420,000 distinct CDR3 sequences, 15% to 20% observed once, and the top ten hold around 23%. This sample's time point: newly diagnosed GD, antithyroid drugs for less than 3 months. Extracted PBMC RNA gave rise to the TCR library. This sample also appeared in a second study, on T cells in Graves' hyperthyroidism and ophthalmopathy.

The material was peripheral blood mononuclear cells (PBMCs), obtained at new diagnosis, from a patient treated with antithyroid drugs. These receptors were taken from a woman aged 18-29 years with Graves disease.

Many counts were recorded for this clonotype. This sequence joins TRBV24-1 and TRBJ2-5, with TRBD2 matching 8 bases. J was trimmed by 5 bases and V by 4 bases; bases with no gene match: 5. Germline V gene lookup returns CDR1 KGHDR and CDR2 SFDVKD. The CDR3 loop spans 14 amino acids. The CDR3 bases are TGTGCCACCAGTGAACCAGCGGGAGATGAGACCCAGTACTTC. It is translated as CATSEPAGDETQYF.

The V call is TRBV9, the J call TRBJ2-1; TRBD2 matches at 9 bases. CDR1 and CDR2 (germline): SGDLS, YYNGEE. The CDR3 has 21 amino acids. J was trimmed by 6 bases and V by 0 bases; bases with no gene match: 22. The CDR3 DNA sequence: TGTGCCAGCAGCGTAGCTACGGTGGTAGCGGGAGCGCACCGCACCATCAATGAGCAGTTCTTC. It specifies CASSVATVVAGAHRTINEQFF. The full variable domain, its missing parts supplied by reference TRBV9 and TRBJ2-1, is DSGVTQTPKHLITATGQRVTLRCSPRSGDLSVYWYQQSLDQGLQFLIQYYNGEERAKGNILERFSAQQFPDLHSELNLSSLELGDSALYFCASSVATVVAGAHRTINEQFFGPGTRLTVL.

This clonotype was detected many times. V usage is TRBV24-1 and J usage is TRBJ2-1, with D unclear. The germline CDR1 and CDR2 sequences are KGHDR and SFDVKD. Trimming took off 3 bases at V and 3 bases at J, with 5 bases between the two ends. This CDR3 comprises 13 residues. In DNA form, the CDR3 reads TGTGCCACCAGTGATGCTGGCTACAATGAGCAGTTCTTC. Translating it yields CATSDAGYNEQFF.

Points on this clonotype: A single base separates this from a much larger clone, so it may be a read error. CDR3 coding DNA: TGTGCCAGCAGCAGGACTAGCAGCCAAGGGACCCAGTACTTC. This translates into CASSRTSSQGTQYF. The chain carries TRBV7-2 and TRBJ2-5; 8 bases agree with TRBD2. The CDR3 has 14 residues. Germline V CDR1 and CDR2: SGHTA, FQGNSA.

This clonotype was seen ten or more times. The genes are TRBV6-2 or TRBV6-3 and TRBJ1-5, with unresolved D. The CDR3 length is 13 residues. The V gene lost 5 bases and the J gene lost 0 bases, with 5 bases spanning the gap. CDR1 MNHEY and CDR2 SVGEGT come from the germline V gene. The CDR3 is CASSAYSNQPQHF. The CDR3 region has the DNA TGTGCCAGCAGTGCATATAGCAATCAGCCCCAGCATTTT.

The CDR3 bases are TGTGCCAGCAGCCCTTTGTATGGTGGCGGGTTCACCGGGGAGCTGTTTTTT. This sequence encodes CASSPLYGGGFTGELFF. The V gene is TRBV3-1, the J gene TRBJ2-2, with TRBD2 as a possible D gene (5 bases). V was pared by 4 bases and J by 4 bases, with 19 bases between. CDR1 LGHDT and CDR2 YNNKEL come from the germline V gene (reference sequence). This CDR3 region has 17 residues.

Concerning this clonotype: A single base is all that separates this from a far larger clone, so a read error is likely. V usage is TRBV6-2 or TRBV6-3 and J usage is TRBJ2-5, with 8 positions matching TRBD2. The CDR3 spans 15 residues. Losses at the gene ends were 4 bases for V and 11 bases for J; bases not matched to a gene: 15. CDR1 is MNHEY, CDR2 SVGEGT, per germline. This chain's CDR3 is CASSSSGSPYNEQYF. CDR3 nucleotides: TGTGCCAGCAGTTCGAGCGGGAGTCCCTACAATGAGCAGTACTTC.

This clonotype appeared many times. The V call is TRBV7-9, the J call TRBJ2-1, with D unresolved. The V gene's germline CDR1 is SEHNR and CDR2 FQNEAQ (reference sequence). The CDR3 runs 15 residues. The V and J ends lost 4 bases and 6 bases respectively, with 16 bases between them. CDR3 DNA sequence: TGTGCCAGCAGCTGGCCACTAAGGAACATCAATGAGCAGTTCTTC. This codes for CASSWPLRNINEQFF.

This clonotype was detected ten times or more. This rearrangement joins TRBV12-5 to TRBJ2-3; 10 bases line up with TRBD2. Germline trimming cut 7 bases from V and 9 bases from J; bases unmatched to any gene: 22. This CDR3 has 18 residues. Germline-derived CDR1 and CDR2 are LGHNT and FRNRAP. The CDR3 protein is CASAQVPLAGVGVGTQYF. As DNA, the CDR3 is TGTGCTAGTGCCCAGGTCCCTCTAGCGGGAGTTGGAGTTGGCACGCAGTATTTT.

This clonotype appeared a few times. The chain links TRBV12-3 or TRBV12-4 to TRBJ2-1, with 13 bases that match TRBD2. The CDR3 has 16 amino acids. The V segment lost 5 bases and the J segment 9 bases; nucleotides outside the gene matches: 10. The CDR3 DNA is TGTGCCAGCAGTCCATATGGACTAGCGGGAGAGGGTGAGCAGTTCTTC. Encoded protein: CASSPYGLAGEGEQFF.

There are many counts of this clonotype. The CDR3 sequence: CATATGYQPQHF. CDR3 DNA sequence: TGTGCCACCGCGACAGGGTACCAGCCCCAGCATTTT. This sequence joins TRBV19 and TRBJ1-5; the match to TRBD1 covers 7 bases. V shed 10 bases and J 7 bases; nucleotides not matched to a gene: 7. Germline V gene data show CDR1 as LNHDA and CDR2 as SQIVND (reference sequence). The CDR3 sequence is 12 residues long.

This clonotype was detected ten times or more. The V call is TRBV7-8, the J call TRBJ2-3; 8 nucleotides line up with TRBD2. Germline V gene data show CDR1 as SGHVS and CDR2 as FQNEAQ. The junction had 12 bases not matched to a gene; V was cut back by 8 bases and J by 2 bases. This CDR3 spans 16 amino acids. In DNA, the CDR3 is TGTGCCAGCCAGCGGGAGTTCTCAGGGCTCACAGATACGCAGTATTTT. This gives the protein CASQREFSGLTDTQYF.

This clonotype came up many times. The V call is TRBV5-1, the J call TRBJ2-7; tentative D call: TRBD2 (6 bases). With 4 bases removed from V and 1 base from J, the gap between germline ends came to 9 bases. This CDR3 comprises 13 residues. Germline V lookup: CDR1 SGHRS, CDR2 YFSETQ. CDR3 region: CASSRTTSYEQYF. For the CDR3, the DNA is TGCGCCAGCAGCAGGACTACTTCCTACGAGCAGTACTTC.

This clonotype was recorded a few times. The chain joins TRBV10-3 to TRBJ1-4; a possible D gene is TRBD1 (5 bases). Trimming took off 10 bases at V and 14 bases at J, with 17 bases between the two ends. The length of the CDR3 is 11 residues. Per the germline V gene, CDR1 is ENHRY and CDR2 is SYGVKD. CDR3 in amino acids: CATGQGVWLFF. CDR3 DNA: TGTGCCACCGGCCAGGGAGTCTGGCTGTTTTTT.

This clonotype was picked up many times. This chain connects TRBV12-3 or TRBV12-4 to TRBJ1-4; D gene uncertain. CDR3 length equals 11 residues. V gave up 11 bases and J gave up 10 bases, with 14 bases separating them. The CDR3 DNA reads as TGTGCCTCCGGCTCTTCAGGAAAACTGTTTTTT. Translation gives CASGSSGKLFF.

This clonotype was counted ten times or more. J is TRBJ2-3 and V is TRBV6-5; tentative D call: TRBD2 (6 bases). Trimming pared 2 bases from V and 8 bases from J, leaving 14 bases between. Germline CDR1 is MNHEY and CDR2 is SVGAGI. This CDR3 region has 14 residues. CDR3 sequence reads: CASSYGGTEGTQYF. The CDR3 region has the DNA TGTGCCAGCAGTTACGGCGGGACGGAGGGTACGCAGTATTTT.

This clonotype was detected many times. This sequence joins TRBV12-3 or TRBV12-4 and TRBJ2-7, with 12 nucleotides matching TRBD1. With 6 bases clipped from V and 4 bases from J, the junction kept 4 bases outside the gene matches. The CDR3 has 14 amino acids. CDR3 protein: CASSRDRGLYEQYF. CDR3 DNA sequence: TGTGCCAGCAGCCGGGACAGGGGGCTATACGAGCAGTACTTC.

The chain employs TRBV29-1 and TRBJ2-2; D tentatively reads TRBD1 or TRBD2 (6 bases each). The CDR3 sequence is 15 residues long. Germline V CDR1 and CDR2: SQVTM, ANQGSEA. V shed 5 bases and J shed 2 bases, with 15 bases lying between them. CDR3 DNA: TGCAGCGTTTTAGGGGGGCACCAAAACACCGGGGAGCTGTTTTTT. It yields the protein CSVLGGHQNTGELFF.